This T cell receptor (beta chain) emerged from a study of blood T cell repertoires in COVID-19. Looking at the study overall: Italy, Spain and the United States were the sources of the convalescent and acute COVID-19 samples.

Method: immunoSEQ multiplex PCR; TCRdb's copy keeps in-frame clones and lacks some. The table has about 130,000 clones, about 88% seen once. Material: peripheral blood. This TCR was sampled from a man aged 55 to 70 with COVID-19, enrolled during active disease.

CDR3 DNA sequence: TGCGCCAGCAGCCAAGTCGCAGGTGACAATCAGCCCCAGCATTTT. It specifies CASSQVAGDNQPQHF. J is TRBJ1-5 and V is TRBV4-3; no definite D call. This CDR3 is built from 15 residues. The V end was cut by 1 base, the J end by 3 bases, with 10 bases between. The germline V gene encodes CDR1 LGHNA and CDR2 YSLEER.